This T cell receptor (beta chain) was profiled in a study of blood T cell repertoires in COVID-19. The length of the CDR3 is 17 residues. The germline V gene has CDR1 SGHRS and CDR2 YFSETQ. V lost 5 bases and J lost 4; bases outside the gene matches: 13. Original analysis: Reference gene primer amplification gave estimated nucleated cell counts. Clones were read by immunoSEQ multiplex PCR, and TCRdb kept only the in-frame ones, dropping some. V and J calls and clone size are given by that table; D and trimming were obtained from the DNA. The table includes 200,000 to 250,000 clones, nearly 90% detected once. Recruitment covered 20 to 25 US areas and drew participants whose ages spanned about 18 to 100 years. Up to 2 weeks before entering the study, exposed participants had met a COVID-19 case.

This chain uses TRBV5-1 with TRBJ2-3; 10 bases line up with TRBD2. The sequence was obtained from a man aged 25 to 40 who had been exposed to COVID-19. The sample consisted of PBMCs or T cells enriched from blood (not recorded which). The CDR3 DNA follows: TGCGCCAGCAGTCTGAGCGGGGGGGCCGAGTCTGCAGATACGCAGTATTTT. It specifies CASSLSGGAESADTQYF.